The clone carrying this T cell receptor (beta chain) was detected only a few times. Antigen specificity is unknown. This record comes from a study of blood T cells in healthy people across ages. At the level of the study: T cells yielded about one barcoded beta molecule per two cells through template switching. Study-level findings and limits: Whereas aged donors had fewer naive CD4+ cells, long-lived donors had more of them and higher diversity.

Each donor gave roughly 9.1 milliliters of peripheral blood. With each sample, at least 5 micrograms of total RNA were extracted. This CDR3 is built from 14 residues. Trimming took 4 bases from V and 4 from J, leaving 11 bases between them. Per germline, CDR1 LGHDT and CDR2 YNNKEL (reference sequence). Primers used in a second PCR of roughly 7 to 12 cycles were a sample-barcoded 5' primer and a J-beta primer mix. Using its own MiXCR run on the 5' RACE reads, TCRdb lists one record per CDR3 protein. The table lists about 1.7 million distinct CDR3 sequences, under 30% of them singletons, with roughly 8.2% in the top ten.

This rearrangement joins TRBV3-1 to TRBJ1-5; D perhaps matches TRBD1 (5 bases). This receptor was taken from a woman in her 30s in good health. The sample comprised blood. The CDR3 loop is CASSPGLINQPQHF. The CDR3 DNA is TGTGCCAGCAGCCCGGGACTGATTAATCAGCCCCAGCATTTT.